A single sample is the source of the 28 T cell receptor beta chains below, sequenced in a study of cytomegalovirus exposure and HLA in healthy donors. PCR was performed using 60 Vbeta and 13 Jbeta primers. TCRdb's copy holds only in-frame clones and misses some; the assay was immunoSEQ multiplex PCR. The repertoire holds over 150,000 clones, with more than 70% as singletons. The sequencing sample was made of PBMCs. The receptors stem from a boy between 2 and 15 years old in good health and CMV-seronegative.

V is TRBV5-8 and J is TRBJ2-1, with 7 bases identical to TRBD2. The V gene end was trimmed by 5 bases and the J gene end by 7 bases; junction bases not matched to a gene: 9. Germline-derived CDR1 and CDR2 are SGHTS and YDEGEE. The CDR3 runs 14 residues. The CDR3 sequence: CASSSPVGGNEQFF. The CDR3 DNA sequence: TGTGCCAGCAGTTCGCCGGTGGGGGGGAATGAGCAGTTCTTC.

The V gene is TRBV28, the J gene TRBJ1-5; D uncertain. Trimming removed 5 bases from V and 2 bases from J, with 10 bases in between. CDR3 length equals 14 residues. Germline CDR1 reads MDHEN; CDR2 reads SYDVKM. The CDR3 DNA is TGTGCCAGCAGTCAACAGATGGGCAATCAGCCCCAGCATTTT. Its translation: CASSQQMGNQPQHF.

Only a few counts were recorded for this clone. In DNA, the CDR3 is TGCGCCAGCAGCTCTCATACAGGGTTGAGGCCTGAAGCTTTCTTT. Translating gives CASSSHTGLRPEAFF. V is TRBV5-1 and J is TRBJ1-1; tentatively, D is TRBD1 (6 bases). This CDR3 contains 15 residues. V lost 3 bases and J 6 bases, leaving 18 bases between the germline ends. Looked up from germline, CDR1 is SGHRS and CDR2 is YFSETQ.

This chain uses TRBV27 with TRBJ2-1; TRBD1 matches 11 bases. Germline V gene data show CDR1 as MNHEY and CDR2 as SMNVEV (reference sequence). The CDR3 is 15 amino acids. Germline trimming cut 1 base from V and 7 bases from J; bases unmatched to any gene: 3. CDR3 coding DNA: TGTGCCAGCAGTTTATTTGGGACAGGGGGGAATGAGCAGTTCTTC. It yields the protein CASSLFGTGGNEQFF.

The chain couples TRBV7-6 to TRBJ1-1; D perhaps matches TRBD1 (6 bases). Germline V gene lookup returns CDR1 SGHVS and CDR2 FNYEAQ. CDR3 length equals 14 residues. V shed 5 bases and J shed 1 base, with 11 bases lying between them. In nucleotides, the CDR3 is TGTGCCAGCAGCACCACAGGGTGGAACACTGAAGCTTTCTTT. Translation: CASSTTGWNTEAFF.

The rearrangement joins TRBV27 to TRBJ2-1; 9 positions match TRBD2. Per the germline V gene, CDR1 is MNHEY and CDR2 is SMNVEV (reference sequence). V lost 6 bases, J lost 9 bases, and 12 bases stayed unmatched. The CDR3 runs to 15 residues. As DNA, the CDR3 is TGTGCCAGCAGGCCTAGAGGCGGGAGGGCCAGTGAGCAGTTCTTC. It yields the protein CASRPRGGRASEQFF.

The chain has TRBV19 and TRBJ2-7, with 10 bases matching TRBD2. CDR1 LNHDA and CDR2 SQIVND come from the germline V gene (reference sequence). The J segment lost 5 bases and the V segment lost 2 bases, leaving 9 bases of the junction unmatched. The CDR3 sequence is 16 residues long. CDR3 sequence reads: CASSILSGRAVDEQYF. The CDR3 DNA follows: TGTGCCAGTAGTATATTAAGCGGGAGGGCCGTGGACGAGCAGTACTTC.

The chain carries TRBV2 and TRBJ2-1, with D possibly matching TRBD2 (6 bases). The length of the CDR3 is 17 residues. V lost 3 bases and J lost 1, with 16 bases in between. The germline V gene encodes CDR1 SNHLY and CDR2 FYNNEI. CDR3 nucleotides: TGTGCCAGCAGTGAGGGCGGGGTAAATCCTTCCTACAATGAGCAGTTCTTC. Its protein product is CASSEGGVNPSYNEQFF.

This chain joins TRBV5-1 and TRBJ2-7; D may be TRBD1 (5 bases). This CDR3 comprises 15 residues. Trimming left V 0 bases short and J 0 bases short, with 10 bases between. CDR1 is SGHRS and CDR2 is YFSETQ in the germline V gene. The CDR3 nucleotides are TGCGCCAGCAGCTTGGCCCAGGGCCTCTCCTACGAGCAGTACTTC. Amino acids: CASSLAQGLSYEQYF. The variable domain in full, completed from reference TRBV5-1 and TRBJ2-7, reads KAGVTQTPRYLIKTRGQQVTLSCSPISGHRSVSWYQQTPGQGLQFLFEYFSETQRNKGNFPGRFSGRQFSNSRSEMNVSTLELGDSALYLCASSLAQGLSYEQYFGPGTRLTVT.

The chain has TRBV27 and TRBJ2-4; 8 bases map to TRBD2. Germline CDR1 and CDR2: MNHEY and SMNVEV (reference sequence). V trimming: 7 bases; J trimming: 1 base; junction bases outside the gene matches: 6. CDR3 length: 15 amino acids. The DNA of the CDR3 is TGTGCCAGCACCTCCGGGACTAGTGCCAAAAACATTCAGTACTTC. Protein product: CASTSGTSAKNIQYF.

The chain recombines TRBV21-1 with TRBJ2-7; the D call of TRBD2 is as the table states it, not checked on the DNA. TRBV21-1 has pseudogene status. The length of the CDR3 is 18 residues. The CDR3 DNA sequence: TGTGCCAGCAGCAAAGGGCAGCGGGCCCTCTCCCACTCCTACGAGCAGTACTTC. This codes for CASSKGQRALSHSYEQYF.

The chain carries TRBV6-6 and TRBJ1-3, with D tentatively TRBD1 (5 bases). CDR1 is MNHNY and CDR2 is SVGAGI in the germline V gene (reference sequence). This CDR3 region has 16 residues. The germline V and J ends were trimmed by 6 bases and 2 bases, with 17 bases remaining between them. The CDR3 region has the DNA TGTGCCAGCAGGGGGCCCCCGGTAGTTACTGGAAACACCATATATTTT. The encoded protein is CASRGPPVVTGNTIYF.

This chain joins TRBV19 and TRBJ1-5; D possibly corresponds to TRBD1 (6 bases). This CDR3 spans 14 amino acids. The germline V gene has CDR1 LNHDA and CDR2 SQIVND (reference sequence). The V end was cut by 3 bases, the J end by 4 bases, with 10 bases between. The CDR3 DNA reads TGTGCCAGTAGTATGTGGGGGCCAAATCAGCCCCAGCATTTT. Translated, it gives CASSMWGPNQPQHF.

This clone was seen just once. The V call is TRBV5-1, the J call TRBJ2-2; no reliable D call. The ends were cut back, 10 bases at V and 1 base at J, with 14 bases in the middle. In germline, CDR1 is SGHRS, CDR2 YFSETQ. CDR3 length: 14 amino acids. The CDR3 spells CAPFSAKNTGELFF. In nucleotides, the CDR3 is TGCGCCCCTTTTTCAGCGAAGAACACCGGGGAGCTGTTTTTT.

This clone came up once. The CDR3 sequence is CASGPNSNQPQHF. In DNA form, the CDR3 reads TGTGCTAGTGGTCCAAATAGCAATCAGCCCCAGCATTTT. The gene calls are TRBV12-5 and TRBJ1-5; D unresolved. Germline V gene sequence: CDR1 LGHNT, CDR2 FRNRAP. Trimming stripped 5 bases from V and 0 bases from J, with 5 bases between. The CDR3 covers 13 residues.

The gene calls are TRBV10-3 and TRBJ2-7; tentatively, D is TRBD1 (5 bases). V was cut by 2 bases and J by 2 bases, with 7 bases left in between. From germline, CDR1 is ENHRY and CDR2 SYGVKD. CDR3 length: 13 amino acids. The CDR3 DNA reads TGTGCCATCAGTGAGAGGGGTCCCTACGAGCAGTACTTC. Translated, it gives CAISERGPYEQYF.

The chain uses TRBV5-1 and TRBJ1-1, with D possibly being TRBD1 (5 bases). The CDR3 is 15 amino acids. V was clipped by 4 bases and J by 1 base, with 14 bases between them. Per germline, CDR1 SGHRS and CDR2 YFSETQ. The CDR3 bases are TGCGCCAGCAGCATGGGGGGACTGTCGAACACTGAAGCTTTCTTT. As protein: CASSMGGLSNTEAFF.

This chain uses TRBV15 with TRBJ2-7; TRBD1 matches at 8 bases. Germline V CDR1 and CDR2: LNHNV, YYDKDF (reference sequence). The CDR3 has 13 amino acids. With 0 bases clipped from V and 7 bases from J, the junction kept 2 bases outside the gene matches. Here the CDR3 reads CATSRDRGREQYF. The CDR3 region has the DNA TGTGCCACCAGCAGAGACAGGGGGCGAGAGCAGTACTTC. The entire variable domain, with the rest obtained from reference TRBV15 and TRBJ2-7, is as follows: DAMVIQNPRYQVTQFGKPVTLSCSQTLNHNVMYWYQQKSSQAPKLLFHYYDKDFNNEADTPDNFQSRRPNTSFCFLDIRSPGLGDTAMYLCATSRDRGREQYFGPGTRLTVT.

In its sample, this clone was seen once. Compared with germline, one end of the junction differs, possibly owing to a read error. The CDR3 is CASSSPLQGWNTEALF. The CDR3 DNA follows: TGTGCCAGCAGTTCTCCCCTCCAGGGGTGGAACACTGAAGCTCTCTTT. V is TRBV6-5 and J is TRBJ1-1, with D perhaps matching TRBD1 (6 bases). The CDR3 length is 16 residues. The germline V gene encodes CDR1 MNHEY and CDR2 SVGAGI.

This chain connects TRBV15 to TRBJ2-1, with 9 bases lining up with TRBD2. Per germline, CDR1 LNHNV and CDR2 YYDKDF (reference sequence). The CDR3 is 18 residues long. V shed 0 bases and J 9 bases; nucleotides not matched to a gene: 15. The DNA of the CDR3 is TGTGCCACCAGCAGAGAACCCCCCCGACTAGCGGTGAAGGTTGAGCAGTTCTTC. Translation: CATSREPPRLAVKVEQFF.

This chain uses TRBV10-3 with TRBJ1-5; D might be TRBD1 (6 bases). The CDR3 is 14 amino acids. Trimming removed 2 bases at V and 4 bases at J, with 9 bases between. Germline loops: CDR1 ENHRY, CDR2 SYGVKD. The CDR3 is CAISETGQNQPQHF. The CDR3 DNA follows: TGTGCCATCAGTGAGACAGGGCAAAATCAGCCCCAGCATTTT.

The V gene is TRBV2, the J gene TRBJ2-7; 10 bases match TRBD2. The V segment lost 3 bases and the J segment 0 bases; nucleotides outside the gene matches: 8. The CDR3 extends over 17 amino acids. Per germline, CDR1 SNHLY and CDR2 FYNNEI. The CDR3 loop reads CASSDFGTSVSSYEQYF. CDR3 in DNA: TGTGCCAGCAGTGACTTTGGGACTAGCGTCAGCTCCTACGAGCAGTACTTC.

The chain links TRBV2 to TRBJ2-5; possibly TRBD1 for D (6 bases). Looked up from germline, CDR1 is SNHLY and CDR2 is FYNNEI. Trimming cost V 4 bases and J 1 base, with 10 bases left between them. The CDR3 has 14 amino acids. The chain's CDR3 is CASSAGTLQETQYF. DNA of the CDR3: TGTGCCAGCAGTGCCGGGACACTCCAAGAGACCCAGTACTTC.

The chain uses TRBV7-2 and TRBJ1-2; 10 bases match TRBD1. CDR3 length: 13 residues. Germline V gene lookup returns CDR1 SGHTA and CDR2 FQGNSA. V dropped 6 bases and J dropped 7; count of bases not matched to a gene: 5. The CDR3 bases are TGTGCCAGCAGACCGGGACAGGGGATTGGCTACACCTTC. Translation: CASRPGQGIGYTF.

The chain has TRBV5-1 and TRBJ2-7, with 8 bases matching TRBD2. The germline V gene encodes CDR1 SGHRS and CDR2 YFSETQ. J lost 2 bases, V lost 0 bases, and 13 bases had no gene match. This CDR3 is built from 18 residues. The CDR3 protein is CASSLEPSGPSFPYEQYF. CDR3 DNA: TGCGCCAGCAGCTTGGAGCCTAGCGGGCCTTCGTTCCCCTACGAGCAGTACTTC. Complete variable domain (other parts from reference TRBV5-1 and TRBJ2-7): KAGVTQTPRYLIKTRGQQVTLSCSPISGHRSVSWYQQTPGQGLQFLFEYFSETQRNKGNFPGRFSGRQFSNSRSEMNVSTLELGDSALYLCASSLEPSGPSFPYEQYFGPGTRLTVT.

The chain joins TRBV29-1 to TRBJ1-1; perhaps TRBD1 as D (5 bases). The V and J ends lost 8 bases and 0 bases respectively, with 16 bases between them. Germline CDR1 reads SQVTM; CDR2 reads ANQGSEA. The length of the CDR3 is 14 residues. The CDR3 is CSTQMGGVNTEAFF. The CDR3 nucleotides read TGCAGCACTCAAATGGGGGGGGTGAACACTGAAGCTTTCTTT. The whole variable domain, remainder taken from reference TRBV29-1 and TRBJ1-1, is SAVISQKPSRDICQRGTSLTIQCQVDSQVTMMFWYRQQPGQSLTLIATANQGSEATYESGFVIDKFPISRPNLTFSTLTVSNMSPEDSSIYLCSTQMGGVNTEAFFGQGTRLTVV.

The V and J genes are TRBV10-3 and TRBJ2-7; possible D gene TRBD2, 5 bases. CDR3 size: 13 residues. Germline V lookup: CDR1 ENHRY, CDR2 SYGVKD. V was shortened by 7 bases and J by 7 bases, with 17 bases between the two germline ends. CDR3 sequence: CAITEGVLKEQYF. The CDR3 coding sequence is TGTGCCATCACCGAGGGTGTACTAAAAGAGCAGTACTTC.

This rearrangement joins TRBV19 to TRBJ2-1; 10 bases fit TRBD2. This CDR3 has 17 residues. The trim removed 0 bases at V and 4 bases at J, leaving 6 bases unmatched. Per the germline V gene, CDR1 is LNHDA and CDR2 is SQIVND (reference sequence). In DNA form, the CDR3 reads TGTGCCAGTAGTATAGATCCTAGGACTAGCGGTTACAATGAGCAGTTCTTC. This sequence encodes CASSIDPRTSGYNEQFF.